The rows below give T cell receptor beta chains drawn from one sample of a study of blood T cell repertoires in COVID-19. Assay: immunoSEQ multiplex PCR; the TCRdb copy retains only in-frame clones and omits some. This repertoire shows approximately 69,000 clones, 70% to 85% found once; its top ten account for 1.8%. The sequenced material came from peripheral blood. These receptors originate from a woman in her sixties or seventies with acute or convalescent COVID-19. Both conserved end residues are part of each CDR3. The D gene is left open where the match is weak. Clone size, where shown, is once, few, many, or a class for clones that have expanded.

cdr3_nt: TGCGCCAGCAGCTTGGTCAGCGGGAACACCGGGGAGCTGTTTTTT; cdr3_aa: CASSLVSGNTGELFF; v_call: TRBV5-1; clone_size: .; cdr3_length: 15; j_call: TRBJ2-2; d_call: .
cdr3_nt: TGTGCCAGCAGCTCCAGGGGTGCGGCCCCTAAAAGCTCCTACAATGAGCAGTTCTTC; cdr3_aa: CASSSRGAAPKSSYNEQFF; v_call: TRBV7-9; clone_size: .; cdr3_length: 19; j_call: TRBJ2-1; d_call: .
cdr3_nt: TGTGCCAGCAGCTTAGGGCTTGGGAGGTTTGAAAAACTGTTTTTT; cdr3_aa: CASSLGLGRFEKLFF; v_call: TRBV7-9; clone_size: .; cdr3_length: 15; j_call: TRBJ1-4; d_call: .
cdr3_nt: TGTGCCAGTAGTATAGTTTTCGGCACAGGGGGTGAGTACGAGCAGTACTTC; cdr3_aa: CASSIVFGTGGEYEQYF; v_call: TRBV19; clone_size: .; cdr3_length: 17; j_call: TRBJ2-7; d_call: TRBD1
cdr3_nt: TGTGCCACTCACGGTCCGGGGTTACCTGAAGCTTTCTTT; cdr3_aa: CATHGPGLPEAFF; v_call: TRBV19; clone_size: .; cdr3_length: 13; j_call: TRBJ1-1; d_call: .
cdr3_nt: TGTGCCAGTAGTGCCGGACTAGCCGAAACCGGGGAGCTGTTTTTT; cdr3_aa: CASSAGLAETGELFF; v_call: TRBV19; clone_size: few; cdr3_length: 15; j_call: TRBJ2-2; d_call: TRBD2
cdr3_nt: TGTGCCAGCAGTTACTCTTACAGGGGGAACACTGAAGCTTTCTTT; cdr3_aa: CASSYSYRGNTEAFF; v_call: TRBV6-5; clone_size: .; cdr3_length: 15; j_call: TRBJ1-1; d_call: TRBD1
cdr3_nt: TGTGCCAGCAGCACACCGGGACTAGGGACAGATACGCAGTATTTT; cdr3_aa: CASSTPGLGTDTQYF; v_call: TRBV3-1/TRBV3-2; clone_size: .; cdr3_length: 15; j_call: TRBJ2-3; d_call: TRBD2
cdr3_nt: TGTGCCAGCAGCGTAGTGGGGCAGAACGTTGAAGCTTTCTTT; cdr3_aa: CASSVVGQNVEAFF; v_call: TRBV9; clone_size: once; cdr3_length: 14; j_call: TRBJ1-1; d_call: .
cdr3_nt: TGCGCCAGCAGCTTATATATGAACACTGAAGCTTTCTTT; cdr3_aa: CASSLYMNTEAFF; v_call: TRBV5-1; clone_size: .; cdr3_length: 13; j_call: TRBJ1-1; d_call: .
cdr3_nt: TGTGCCACCAGCATGGCTAGCGGGCGGTCGCTAGGGGTGGAGACCCAGTACTTC; cdr3_aa: CATSMASGRSLGVETQYF; v_call: TRBV15; clone_size: .; cdr3_length: 18; j_call: TRBJ2-5; d_call: TRBD2
cdr3_nt: TGTGCCAGCTCACCAAGCTCCGAGCAGTACTTC; cdr3_aa: CASSPSSEQYF; v_call: TRBV18; clone_size: .; cdr3_length: 11; j_call: TRBJ2-7; d_call: .
cdr3_nt: TGTGCCAGTAGTGGACAACCGCCCGGACGGACCCAGTACTTC; cdr3_aa: CASSGQPPGRTQYF; v_call: TRBV19; clone_size: .; cdr3_length: 14; j_call: TRBJ2-5; d_call: .
cdr3_nt: TGTGCCAGCCGAGCAGGGATACGGTCGTACTCTAACTATGGCTACACCTTC; cdr3_aa: CASRAGIRSYSNYGYTF; v_call: TRBV30; clone_size: .; cdr3_length: 17; j_call: TRBJ1-2; d_call: .
cdr3_nt: TGTGCCAGCACCCGAGGCGGGGGAACCGGTCAGCCCCAGCATTTT; cdr3_aa: CASTRGGGTGQPQHF; v_call: TRBV28; clone_size: .; cdr3_length: 15; j_call: TRBJ1-5; d_call: .
cdr3_nt: TGTGCCAGCAGTTACTCGGGCAGAGACGCTGAAGCTTTCTTT; cdr3_aa: CASSYSGRDAEAFF; v_call: TRBV6-5; clone_size: .; cdr3_length: 14; j_call: TRBJ1-1; d_call: .
cdr3_nt: TGTGCCAGCAGTCTACAGGACGGCTACACCTTC; cdr3_aa: CASSLQDGYTF; v_call: TRBV6-5; clone_size: .; cdr3_length: 11; j_call: TRBJ1-2; d_call: .
cdr3_nt: TGTGCCAGCAGCCCCGGACAGGTTTTTGGAGAAAAACTGTTTTTT; cdr3_aa: CASSPGQVFGEKLFF; v_call: TRBV7-6; clone_size: few; cdr3_length: 15; j_call: TRBJ1-4; d_call: TRBD1
cdr3_nt: TGTGCCACAATCCTGGACAGGGGGACCACTGAAGCTTTCTTT; cdr3_aa: CATILDRGTTEAFF; v_call: TRBV2; clone_size: once; cdr3_length: 14; j_call: TRBJ1-1; d_call: TRBD1
cdr3_nt: TGTGCCAGCAGTGGGAGGTCGTGGGAAAAACTGTTTTTT; cdr3_aa: CASSGRSWEKLFF; v_call: TRBV28; clone_size: once; cdr3_length: 13; j_call: TRBJ1-4; d_call: .
cdr3_nt: TGTGCCAGCAGCATTCGGGACAGGGGGTATAATGAAAAACTGTTTTTT; cdr3_aa: CASSIRDRGYNEKLFF; v_call: TRBV7-9; clone_size: .; cdr3_length: 16; j_call: TRBJ1-4; d_call: TRBD1
cdr3_nt: TGTGCCACCAGTGCCGGCGCGGAGGAGGGCTATGGCTACACCTTC; cdr3_aa: CATSAGAEEGYGYTF; v_call: TRBV24-1; clone_size: .; cdr3_length: 15; j_call: TRBJ1-2; d_call: .
cdr3_nt: TGTGCCAGCAGGAGACTAGGGGGCGCGGCTCAAACCAATGAGCAGTTCTTC; cdr3_aa: CASRRLGGAAQTNEQFF; v_call: TRBV2; clone_size: once; cdr3_length: 17; j_call: TRBJ2-1; d_call: .
cdr3_nt: TGTGCCAGCACCAGTTATAGCAATCAGCCCCAGCATTTT; cdr3_aa: CASTSYSNQPQHF; v_call: TRBV2; clone_size: .; cdr3_length: 13; j_call: TRBJ1-5; d_call: .
cdr3_nt: TGTGCCAGCAGCCTGAGGGAGGGAACTGAAGCTTTCTTT; cdr3_aa: CASSLREGTEAFF; v_call: TRBV7-9; clone_size: once; cdr3_length: 13; j_call: TRBJ1-1; d_call: .
cdr3_nt: TGTGCCAGCAGTCCGTCCCTGATCAGGCTTCAGCCCCAGCATTTT; cdr3_aa: CASSPSLIRLQPQHF; v_call: TRBV28; clone_size: .; cdr3_length: 15; j_call: TRBJ1-5; d_call: .
cdr3_nt: TGTGCCAGCAGCTTGGACAGCTATGGCTACACCTTC; cdr3_aa: CASSLDSYGYTF; v_call: TRBV5-4; clone_size: .; cdr3_length: 12; j_call: TRBJ1-2; d_call: .
cdr3_nt: TGTGCCAGCTCACCGTTGAGCTCCTACAATGAGCAGTTCTTC; cdr3_aa: CASSPLSSYNEQFF; v_call: TRBV18; clone_size: .; cdr3_length: 14; j_call: TRBJ2-1; d_call: .
cdr3_nt: TGTGCCAGCAGCGTTAGCGGGAGGGCTCCAGATACGCAGTATTTT; cdr3_aa: CASSVSGRAPDTQYF; v_call: TRBV11-1; clone_size: .; cdr3_length: 15; j_call: TRBJ2-3; d_call: TRBD2
cdr3_nt: TGTGCCAGCAGTTACTCGGGGGGTCTGAACACTGAAGCTTTCTTT; cdr3_aa: CASSYSGGLNTEAFF; v_call: TRBV6-5; clone_size: .; cdr3_length: 15; j_call: TRBJ1-1; d_call: .
cdr3_nt: TGTGCCAGCAGCCATAAACAGGGGGGGTCAGATACGCAGTATTTT; cdr3_aa: CASSHKQGGSDTQYF; v_call: TRBV4-2; clone_size: .; cdr3_length: 15; j_call: TRBJ2-3; d_call: .
cdr3_nt: TGTGCCAGCAGTTTGACTCTAAACACTGAAGCTTTCTTT; cdr3_aa: CASSLTLNTEAFF; v_call: TRBV27; clone_size: once; cdr3_length: 13; j_call: TRBJ1-1; d_call: .
cdr3_nt: TGCGCCAGCACCGAAGTAGGGGCCAATCAGCCCCAGCATTTT; cdr3_aa: CASTEVGANQPQHF; v_call: TRBV10-2; clone_size: .; cdr3_length: 14; j_call: TRBJ1-5; d_call: .
cdr3_nt: TGTGCCAGCAGCCATACTTCCCTAGGGGGCGAATTGAACACTGAAGCTTTCTTT; cdr3_aa: CASSHTSLGGELNTEAFF; v_call: TRBV28; clone_size: .; cdr3_length: 18; j_call: TRBJ1-1; d_call: TRBD1
cdr3_nt: TGTGCCAGCTCACCATCACAGGGCCCCCAGCCCCAGCATTTT; cdr3_aa: CASSPSQGPQPQHF; v_call: TRBV18; clone_size: .; cdr3_length: 14; j_call: TRBJ1-5; d_call: .
cdr3_nt: TGTGCCAGTAACGAGAACAGTTTTAGGTCTGGCTACACCTTC; cdr3_aa: CASNENSFRSGYTF; v_call: TRBV19; clone_size: once; cdr3_length: 14; j_call: TRBJ1-2; d_call: .
cdr3_nt: TGTGCCTGGAGTGTTCTGAGTAGCACAGATACGCAGTATTTT; cdr3_aa: CAWSVLSSTDTQYF; v_call: TRBV30; clone_size: .; cdr3_length: 14; j_call: TRBJ2-3; d_call: .
cdr3_nt: TGTGCCAGCTCACTTTCGGGACAGAGCTACATGAACACTGAAGCTTTCTTT; cdr3_aa: CASSLSGQSYMNTEAFF; v_call: TRBV18; clone_size: .; cdr3_length: 17; j_call: TRBJ1-1; d_call: TRBD1
cdr3_nt: TGTGCCAGCAGCGTAGGGGCAGGGGGTACCGGGGAGCTGTTTTTT; cdr3_aa: CASSVGAGGTGELFF; v_call: TRBV9; clone_size: .; cdr3_length: 15; j_call: TRBJ2-2; d_call: TRBD1
cdr3_nt: TGTGCCAGCAGCTCTCGACAGGGTAACACTGAAGCTTTCTTT; cdr3_aa: CASSSRQGNTEAFF; v_call: TRBV28; clone_size: .; cdr3_length: 14; j_call: TRBJ1-1; d_call: TRBD1
cdr3_nt: TGCAGCGTTGATACCGGGTACTCCTACGAGCAGTACTTC; cdr3_aa: CSVDTGYSYEQYF; v_call: TRBV29-1; clone_size: .; cdr3_length: 13; j_call: TRBJ2-7; d_call: .
cdr3_nt: TGTGCCAGCAGTTTTCCGTTGGTGGGTCGGGGGGGCACTAATGAAAAACTGTTTTTT; cdr3_aa: CASSFPLVGRGGTNEKLFF; v_call: TRBV28; clone_size: .; cdr3_length: 19; j_call: TRBJ1-4; d_call: .